This T cell receptor (beta chain) was recorded in a study of long-term antiretroviral therapy in people with HIV. Regarding the study as a whole: Blood was collected between the mid-2000s and the late 2010s, possibly under older ART regimens.

Trimming cost V 5 bases and J 3 bases, with 17 bases left between them. Germline V gene sequence: CDR1 MNHEY, CDR2 SMNVEV (reference sequence). The CDR3 is 15 amino acids. Sequencing used immunoSEQ v3.0 at survey level. Generated by immunoSEQ multiplex PCR, the TCRdb table keeps only in-frame clones and is missing some. This table has roughly 20,000 clones, around 82% appearing once. About this clone: Its specificity is not known.

This chain links TRBV27 with TRBJ2-7; TRBD2 might be the D (5 bases). The TCR comes from a man under 40 with HIV. The sequencing here drew on unsorted PBMCs, taken 1.5 years after starting antiretroviral therapy. CDR3 coding DNA: TGTGCCAGCAGTATGACTGGAGGCCCGGGCTACGAGCAGTACTTC. Its protein product is CASSMTGGPGYEQYF.